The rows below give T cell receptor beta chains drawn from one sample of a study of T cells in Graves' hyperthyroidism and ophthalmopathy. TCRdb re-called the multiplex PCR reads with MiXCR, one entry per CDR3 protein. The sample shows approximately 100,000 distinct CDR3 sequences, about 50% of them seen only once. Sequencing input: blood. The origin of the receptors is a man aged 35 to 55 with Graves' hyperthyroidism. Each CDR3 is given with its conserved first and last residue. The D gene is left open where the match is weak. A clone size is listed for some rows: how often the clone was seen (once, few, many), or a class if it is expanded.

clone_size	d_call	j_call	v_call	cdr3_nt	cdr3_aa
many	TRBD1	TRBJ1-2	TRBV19	TGTGCCAGTAGTATTGGGCAGGGGGCTAGAGGCTACACCTTC	CASSIGQGARGYTF
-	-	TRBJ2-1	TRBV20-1	TGCAGTTTAGCCCGGGGGAAAAACAATGAGCAGTTCTTC	CSLARGKNNEQFF
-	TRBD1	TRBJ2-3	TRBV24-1	TGTGCCACCAGTGATCCCGGGACAGAGGGGGATACGCAGTATTTT	CATSDPGTEGDTQYF
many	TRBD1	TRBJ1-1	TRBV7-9	TGTGCCAGCAGCCGAGAACAGGGGAACCTGGGAACTGAAGCTTTCTTT	CASSREQGNLGTEAFF
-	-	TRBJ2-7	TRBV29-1	TGCAGCGTTGAACGCTCCGGGTGGAACTCCTACGAGCAGTACTTC	CSVERSGWNSYEQYF
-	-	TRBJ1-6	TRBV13	TGTGCCTGCAGCCGAGCCACAGGGAACGATAATTCACCCCTCCACTTT	CACSRATGNDNSPLHF
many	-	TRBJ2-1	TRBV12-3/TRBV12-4	TGTGCCAGCAGTTCCCCAGGGATGGTGGGCAATGAGCAGTTCTTC	CASSSPGMVGNEQFF
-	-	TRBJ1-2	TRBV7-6	TGTGCCAGCAGCTTAGTGGGGGTGGGCTATGGCTACACCTTC	CASSLVGVGYGYTF
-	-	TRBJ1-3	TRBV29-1	TGCAGCGTTAAAGATAGAGGGGGGCTAGACACCATATATTTT	CSVKDRGGLDTIYF
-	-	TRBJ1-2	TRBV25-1	TGTGCCAGCAGTGAAGGAGCGTTCTCTGGCTACACCTTC	CASSEGAFSGYTF
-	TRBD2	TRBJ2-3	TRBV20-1	TGCAGTGCTACTCGGGCGGGAGTCCTAGATACGCAGTATTTT	CSATRAGVLDTQYF
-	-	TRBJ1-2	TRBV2	TGTGCCAGCAGTTCTATCGGGACCGATAACTATGGCTACACCTTC	CASSSIGTDNYGYTF
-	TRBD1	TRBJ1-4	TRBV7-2	TGTGCCAGCAGCTTAGTGGGGACAGGGGAGGAAAAACTGTTTTTT	CASSLVGTGEEKLFF